This TCR beta chain was sequenced for a study of technical replicates of blood from a few donors. The repertoire was sequenced with immunoSEQ multiplex PCR; TCRdb's copy has only in-frame clones and lacks some. The profile shows approximately 75,000 clones, around 97% of them singletons. Sample: T cells isolated from PBMCs. The receptor was isolated from a human donor in good health.

The CDR3 sequence: CASSTLALAGGPTTGELFF. The CDR3 nucleotides are TGCGCCAGCAGCACCTTAGCGCTAGCGGGGGGCCCTACCACCGGGGAGCTGTTTTTT. The V and J genes are TRBV5-1 and TRBJ2-2; TRBD2 matches at 11 bases. With 4 bases clipped from V and 4 bases from J, the junction kept 15 bases outside the gene matches. The CDR3 consists of 19 residues. CDR1 SGHRS and CDR2 YFSETQ come from the germline V gene.